This TCR beta chain was identified in a study of blood T cell repertoires in COVID-19. Study in general: Italy, Spain and the United States were the sources of the convalescent and acute COVID-19 samples.

Clones were read by immunoSEQ multiplex PCR, and TCRdb kept only the in-frame ones, dropping some. The sample has about 59,000 clones, around four fifths seen once. The germline V gene encodes CDR1 MNHNS and CDR2 SASEGT. This CDR3 spans 15 amino acids. Trimming removed 2 bases from V and 5 bases from J, with 15 bases in between. The specimen was peripheral blood. The sequence was obtained from a woman at least 80 years old with acute or convalescent COVID-19. The rearrangement links TRBV6-1 to TRBJ2-5, with no clear D. CDR3 region: CASSEIFVARETQYF. CDR3 DNA sequence: TGTGCCAGCAGTGAAATTTTTGTAGCTAGGGAGACCCAGTACTTC.